This entry lists 17 T cell receptor beta chains sequenced from one sample in a study of T cells in Graves' hyperthyroidism and ophthalmopathy. TCR beta CDR3 region amplification was performed from RNA transcripts. HTBI primers were used for first-round RT-PCR of the TCR CDR3. TCRdb called the multiplex PCR reads again in MiXCR, with one record for every CDR3 protein. The repertoire holds around 55,000 distinct CDR3 sequences, roughly half seen once, with about a tenth in the top ten. The sequenced sample consisted of blood. The receptor source for this set is a woman in her forties or fifties with Graves' ophthalmopathy.

This clonotype was seen many times. V is TRBV7-2 and J is TRBJ2-1; no definite D call. Germline lookup yields CDR1 SGHTA and CDR2 FQGNSA. This CDR3 contains 14 residues. V was cut by 3 bases and J by 0 bases, with 6 bases left in between. In nucleotides, the CDR3 is TGTGCCAGCAGCTTTGGGCTCTCCTACAATGAGCAGTTCTTC. Protein: CASSFGLSYNEQFF.

This clonotype was seen at least ten times. The CDR3 protein is CASSTTGGPGETQYF. CDR3 DNA: TGTGCCAGCAGCACCACAGGGGGGCCGGGGGAGACCCAGTACTTC. The chain combines TRBV5-6 with TRBJ2-5, with 8 bases that match TRBD1. This CDR3 is built from 15 residues. Germline lookup yields CDR1 SGHDT and CDR2 YYEEEE. With V trimmed by 4 bases and J by 5 bases, 10 bases remained unmatched. The whole variable domain, filled in from reference TRBV5-6 and TRBJ2-5, reads DAGVTQSPTHLIKTRGQQVTLRCSPKSGHDTVSWYQQALGQGPQFIFQYYEEEERQRGNFPDRFSGHQFPNYSSELNVNALLLGDSALYLCASSTTGGPGETQYFGPGTRLLVL.

This chain links TRBV2 with TRBJ2-5; D may be TRBD2 (5 bases). In germline, CDR1 is SNHLY, CDR2 FYNNEI. Between the trimmed V and J ends, which lost 6 bases and 9 bases, there was a span of 17 bases. This CDR3 region has 13 residues. The CDR3 sequence: CASSEGVHQPQYF. In DNA, the CDR3 is TGTGCCAGCAGCGAGGGAGTACATCAGCCCCAGTACTTC.

A remark on this clonotype: One end of the junction fails to match germline, which may point to a read error. The rearrangement uses TRBV10-3 and TRBJ1-6; D is possibly TRBD1 (5 bases). The CDR3 is 16 residues long. The germline V gene has CDR1 ENHRY and CDR2 SYGVKD. As DNA, the CDR3 is TGTGCCATCAGTGAGCCTAACGAGGGGCCGGATTCACCCCTGCACTTT. Its translation: CAISEPNEGPDSPLHF.

This clonotype was recorded at least ten times. The chain is built from TRBV20-1 and TRBJ2-1; D is unclear. CDR1 is DFQATT, CDR2 SNEGSKA, per germline (reference sequence). The CDR3 loop spans 15 amino acids. V was cut by 0 bases and J by 4 bases, with 13 bases left in between. CDR3 protein: CSARDTWLGYNEQFF. The CDR3 coding sequence is TGCAGTGCTAGAGACACATGGTTGGGGTACAATGAGCAGTTCTTC.

The rearrangement uses TRBV6-5 and TRBJ1-1; D is perhaps TRBD1 (5 bases). Germline assignment: CDR1 MNHEY and CDR2 SVGAGI. The CDR3 consists of 17 residues. V lost 2 bases and J 0 bases, leaving 16 bases between the germline ends. CDR3 in DNA: TGTGCCAGCAGTTACACCCCTAGACAGAGTATGAACACTGAAGCTTTCTTT. Its translation: CASSYTPRQSMNTEAFF.

A note on this clonotype: A much bigger clone sits one base away, suggesting this may be a read error. The chain is built from TRBV7-2 and TRBJ1-1, with D possibly being TRBD1 (5 bases). The length of the CDR3 is 17 residues. V was shortened by 8 bases and J by 3 bases, with 25 bases between the two germline ends. Germline V gene sequence: CDR1 SGHTA, CDR2 FQGNSA. The CDR3 loop is CASGSGTLSGLYTEAFF. The CDR3 coding sequence is TGTGCCAGCGGCTCCGGGACCCTAAGCGGGCTATACACTGAAGCTTTCTTT.

V is TRBV12-3 or TRBV12-4 and J is TRBJ2-2; D is ambiguous. Trimming removed 6 bases from V and 3 bases from J, with 17 bases in between. The CDR3 runs 16 residues. The DNA for the CDR3 is TGTGCCAGCAGGCTACCCCAATGGAAGGACACCGGGGAGCTGTTTTTT. This encodes CASRLPQWKDTGELFF.

V and J are TRBV20-1 and TRBJ2-7; 12 bases agree with TRBD2. This CDR3 is 16 amino acids long. Germline V gene sequence: CDR1 DFQATT, CDR2 SNEGSKA (reference sequence). Trimming took 3 bases from V and 0 from J; bases not matched to a gene: 6. This CDR3 is CSARASGGAYSYEQYF. In nucleotides, the CDR3 is TGCAGTGCTAGGGCTAGCGGGGGGGCCTACTCCTACGAGCAGTACTTC.

The rearrangement joins TRBV7-9 to TRBJ2-7; D not certain. CDR3 size: 13 residues. V was pared by 6 bases and J by 5 bases, with 14 bases between. Per the germline V gene, CDR1 is SEHNR and CDR2 is FQNEAQ (reference sequence). CDR3 DNA: TGTGCCAGCAGGCAGGCCGACACGGACGAGCAGTACTTC. The encoded protein is CASRQADTDEQYF. The full variable domain, in which reference TRBV7-9 and TRBJ2-7 provide the parts outside the CDR3, is DTGVSQNPRHKITKRGQNVTFRCDPISEHNRLYWYRQTLGQGPEFLTYFQNEAQLEKSRLLSDRFSAERPKGSFSTLEIQRTEQGDSAMYLCASRQADTDEQYFGPGTRLTVT.

This clonotype appeared many times. The V and J genes are TRBV19 and TRBJ2-7, with TRBD1 matching 7 bases. Germline CDR1 is LNHDA and CDR2 is SQIVND (reference sequence). This CDR3 comprises 15 residues. Unmatched junction bases numbered 8, after V lost 1 base and J lost 5 bases. The CDR3: CASSIGQTGSNEQYF. Here the CDR3 DNA reads TGTGCCAGTAGTATAGGGCAGACAGGGAGCAACGAGCAGTACTTC.

By proportion, this clonotype is medium-sized. The rearrangement links TRBV20-1 to TRBJ2-7; D ambiguous. The germline CDR1 and CDR2 sequences are DFQATT and SNEGSKA (reference sequence). Trimming left V 3 bases short and J 0 bases short, with 6 bases between. This CDR3 is 12 amino acids long. The DNA for the CDR3 is TGCAGTGCTAGTGGCGCCTCCTACGAGCAGTACTTC. Translating gives CSASGASYEQYF.

The V gene is TRBV2, the J gene TRBJ2-1; 10 bases fit TRBD2. The V gene end was trimmed by 3 bases and the J gene end by 6 bases; junction bases not matched to a gene: 5. Per the germline V gene, CDR1 is SNHLY and CDR2 is FYNNEI. The CDR3 runs 15 residues. The CDR3 sequence: CASSDSGGAANEQFF. CDR3 coding DNA: TGTGCCAGCAGTGACAGCGGGGGGGCCGCCAATGAGCAGTTCTTC.

The gene calls are TRBV29-1 and TRBJ1-4, with D possibly being TRBD1 (5 bases). The CDR3 totals 14 residues. From germline, CDR1 is SQVTM and CDR2 ANQGSEA. V was trimmed by 6 bases and J by 0 bases, leaving 11 bases between them. The CDR3 spells CSVVDSATNEKLFF. The DNA of the CDR3 is TGCAGCGTGGTTGACAGTGCAACTAATGAAAAACTGTTTTTT.

This clonotype occurred many times. The rearrangement joins TRBV4-2 to TRBJ2-5; D perhaps matches TRBD2 (6 bases). Germline V CDR1 and CDR2: LGHNA, YNFKEQ. V lost 1 base, J lost 5 bases, and 20 bases lay in between. The CDR3 is made up of 17 amino acids. In DNA, the CDR3 is TGTGCCAGCAGCCAAGGAGTGAGCGGGCCTCAGAGGGAGACCCAGTACTTC. Translating gives CASSQGVSGPQRETQYF.

At least ten counts were recorded for this clonotype. V and J are TRBV20-1 and TRBJ1-4; D is possibly TRBD1 (6 bases). Between the trimmed V and J ends, which lost 6 bases and 7 bases, there was a span of 18 bases. Germline CDR1 and CDR2: DFQATT and SNEGSKA (reference sequence). This CDR3 contains 14 residues. The CDR3 region is CSAVRGGAFEKLFF. The CDR3, as DNA: TGCAGTGCCGTTCGGGGGGGGGCCTTTGAAAAACTGTTTTTT.

The rearrangement uses TRBV15 and TRBJ2-7; TRBD2 might be the D (5 bases). CDR3 size: 14 residues. V lost 0 bases and J 3 bases, leaving 9 bases between the germline ends. Germline V gene data show CDR1 as LNHNV and CDR2 as YYDKDF (reference sequence). The CDR3 spells CATSRDRRGYEQYF. In DNA form, the CDR3 reads TGTGCCACCAGCAGAGATCGACGGGGCTACGAGCAGTACTTC.